These T cell receptor beta chains were read from a single sample in a study of memory CD4+ T cells and cytomegalovirus serostatus. The table came from immunoSEQ multiplex PCR; TCRdb's copy has only in-frame clones and leaves some out. In the table there are some 64,000 clones, roughly four fifths of which are singletons. The source material was memory CD4+ T cells from blood. The source of these receptors is an adult in good health and CMV-seronegative. Each CDR3 is given with its conserved first and last residue. Fields, in order: D gene, clone size, V gene, J gene, CDR3 DNA, CDR3 protein. The D gene is left open where the match is weak. Clone size is given for some rows only: seen once, a few or many times, or a class if the clone is expanded.

>.|.|TRBV5-5|TRBJ1-4
TGTGCCAGCAGCCTGACCCTTTCCGTAACTAATGAAAAACTGTTTTTT
CASSLTLSVTNEKLFF
>.|.|TRBV5-6|TRBJ2-1
TGTGCCAGCAGCTTGGCAGGGGCGGGGACGGAAGAGCAGTTCTTC
CASSLAGAGTEEQFF
>.|.|TRBV7-7|TRBJ2-5
TGTGCCAGCAGCTTATCGGGGAGGGAGACCCAGTACTTC
CASSLSGRETQYF
>.|.|TRBV30|TRBJ2-1
TGTGCCTGGAGTGGGTCCTACAATGAGCAGTTCTTC
CAWSGSYNEQFF
>.|few|TRBV19|TRBJ2-7
TGTGCCAGCTCTAGCCCAAACAGGGCGCAAACCTACGAGCAGTACTTC
CASSSPNRAQTYEQYF
>TRBD1|.|TRBV11-2|TRBJ1-4
TGTGCCAGCAGCTCTAACAGGGGGCGGGAAAAACTGTTTTTT
CASSSNRGREKLFF
>.|.|TRBV29-1|TRBJ1-1
TGCAGCGCCGGCGACCTTGAAGCTTTCTTT
CSAGDLEAFF
>.|.|TRBV28|TRBJ1-2
TGTGCCAGCAGTACGGGACACCTAGCTAACTATGGCTACACCTTC
CASSTGHLANYGYTF
>TRBD1|.|TRBV9|TRBJ1-2
TGTGCCAGCAGCCCTAGTGGGGACAGGGACTATGGCTACACCTTC
CASSPSGDRDYGYTF
>TRBD1|.|TRBV18|TRBJ1-5
TGTGCCAGCTCACCGGGGCAGGGGGCCCAGCCCCAGCATTTT
CASSPGQGAQPQHF
>TRBD1|.|TRBV5-4|TRBJ2-6
TGTGCCAGCAGCGCGGACAGGAGCTCTGGGGCCAACGTCCTGACTTTC
CASSADRSSGANVLTF
>.|.|TRBV5-6|TRBJ1-5
TGTGCCAGCAGCTTGGGACCCTTTAGCAATCAGCCCCAGCATTTT
CASSLGPFSNQPQHF
>TRBD1|.|TRBV6-1|TRBJ1-2
TGTGCCAGCAGTGAACCAAGGGGAAGGGGGCGCGACTATGGCTACACCTTC
CASSEPRGRGRDYGYTF
>.|.|TRBV6-5|TRBJ1-1
TGTGCCAGCAGTTACAAGGGGCGCGCCACTGAAGCTTTCTTT
CASSYKGRATEAFF
>.|.|TRBV29-1|TRBJ1-1
TGCAGCGTTGCGGCGGCTAAAGGGTACATGAACACTGAAGCTTTCTTT
CSVAAAKGYMNTEAFF
>.|.|TRBV7-9|TRBJ2-7
TGTGCCAGCAGCTTAGGTTGGGGGGGCATCCACGAGCAGTACTTC
CASSLGWGGIHEQYF
>.|once|TRBV4-2|TRBJ2-2
TGTGCCAGCAGCCAAGTAGATTCAGGGAACACCGGGGAGCTGTTTTTT
CASSQVDSGNTGELFF
>TRBD2|.|TRBV9|TRBJ2-1
TGTGCCAGCAGCCCTAGCGGGGTTCTTGGTGAGCAGTTCTTC
CASSPSGVLGEQFF
>.|.|TRBV29-1|TRBJ2-2
TGCAGCGGAACCGGACTATTAGGCACCGGGGAGCTGTTTTTT
CSGTGLLGTGELFF
>.|.|TRBV6-1|TRBJ1-4
TGTGCCAGCAGCGAGTCGACAGAAAATGAAAAACTGTTTTTT
CASSESTENEKLFF
>.|.|TRBV15|TRBJ1-5
TGTGCCACCAGCAGAGAATCGGCGGGGTATAGCAATCAGCCCCAGCATTTT
CATSRESAGYSNQPQHF
>TRBD1|.|TRBV19|TRBJ1-1
TGTGCCAGTAGTATAGGACAGGGACACACTGAAGCTTTCTTT
CASSIGQGHTEAFF
>TRBD1|.|TRBV10-2|TRBJ2-7
TGCGCCAGCACCTTGACAGGGAATAAGTACGAGCAGTACTTC
CASTLTGNKYEQYF
>.|.|TRBV7-8|TRBJ1-5
TGTGCCAGCAGCTTATCGGGGGATCAGCCCCAGCATTTT
CASSLSGDQPQHF
>.|.|TRBV2|TRBJ2-7
TGTGCCAGCAGACCCGACCCGACCTACGAGCAGTACTTC
CASRPDPTYEQYF
>.|once|TRBV19|TRBJ2-7
TGTGCCAGTAGTGCCACATCGGGCTACGAGCAGTACTTC
CASSATSGYEQYF
>TRBD1|.|TRBV6-6|TRBJ1-1
TGTGCCAGCAGTCCGACAGGGCCTAACACTGAAGCTTTCTTT
CASSPTGPNTEAFF
>.|.|TRBV9|TRBJ2-3
TGTGCCAGCAGCCGAGGACCAGATACGCAGTATTTT
CASSRGPDTQYF
>.|.|TRBV29-1|TRBJ2-3
TGCAGCTCCGCGGGTTGGGGCACAGATACGCAGTATTTT
CSSAGWGTDTQYF
>TRBD1|once|TRBV4-1|TRBJ2-7
TGCGCCAGCAGCCGAGTCAGGGACAGGGGGACCTACGAGCAGTACTTC
CASSRVRDRGTYEQYF
>.|.|TRBV5-1|TRBJ1-2
TGCGCCAGCAGCTTGGGGGAACAGGGCAACTATGGCTACACCTTC
CASSLGEQGNYGYTF
>.|.|TRBV5-6|TRBJ1-1
TGTGCCAGCAGCTTGGAGGAGGGAGGTACTGAAGCTTTCTTT
CASSLEEGGTEAFF
>.|.|TRBV6-4|TRBJ2-1
TGTGCCAGCAGCGAATCCCTTTACTCGGCCTCCTACAATGAGCAGTTCTTC
CASSESLYSASYNEQFF
>.|.|TRBV7-2|TRBJ2-7
TGTGCCAGCAGCCCCGACCGCAGGGTAGGCGAGCAGTACTTC
CASSPDRRVGEQYF
>.|.|TRBV11-2|TRBJ1-2
TGTGCCAGCAGCTCCAGGGGTCGGGGCTACACCTTC
CASSSRGRGYTF
>.|.|TRBV7-9|TRBJ2-2
TGTGCCAGCAGCGTAGACGGTTTTAACACCGGGGAGCTGTTTTTT
CASSVDGFNTGELFF
>.|.|TRBV11-2|TRBJ2-3
TGTGCCAGCAGCTTGGACCAAACAGATACGCAGTATTTT
CASSLDQTDTQYF
>TRBD1|few|TRBV7-7|TRBJ2-5
TGTGCCAGCAGCCCGATCACAGGGGGAGAGACCCAGTACTTC
CASSPITGGETQYF
>.|.|TRBV11-3|TRBJ2-3
TGTGCCAGCAGCTTAGCCCCAGCCGCAGATACGCAGTATTTT
CASSLAPAADTQYF
>TRBD1|.|TRBV30|TRBJ2-1
TGTGCCTGGAGCCGAATGGGACAGAGCTCCTACAATGAGCAGTTCTTC
CAWSRMGQSSYNEQFF
>.|medium-sized|TRBV30|TRBJ1-1
TGTGCCTGGAGTGTATATAGGCGGAGGGAGGCTTTCTTT
CAWSVYRRREAFF
>TRBD1|.|TRBV2|TRBJ1-5
TGTGCCAGCGGGCGGGGGACAGTCTATAGCAATCAGCCCCAGCATTTT
CASGRGTVYSNQPQHF
>.|.|TRBV12-5|TRBJ1-1
TGTGCTAGTGGACTGACAGTTGAAGCTTTCTTT
CASGLTVEAFF
>TRBD2|.|TRBV6-5|TRBJ2-1
TGTGCCAGCAGTACGGGAGGAGCTTCGGGCAATGAGCAGTTCTTC
CASSTGGASGNEQFF
>TRBD2|.|TRBV5-1|TRBJ2-7
TGCGCCAGCAGCCAGGGGACTAGTAGCTCCTACGAGCAGTACTTC
CASSQGTSSSYEQYF
>TRBD2|.|TRBV18|TRBJ2-1
TGTGCCAGCTCTCCCGGGACTAGCGCCCACAATGAGCAGTTCTTC
CASSPGTSAHNEQFF
>TRBD2|once|TRBV10-3|TRBJ2-4
TGTGCCATCAGGGGACTAGCGGAAAACATTCAGTACTTC
CAIRGLAENIQYF
>.|.|TRBV6-6|TRBJ2-1
TGTGCCAGCAGTTACGCGGGACAGCACAATGAGCAGTTCTTC
CASSYAGQHNEQFF
>.|.|TRBV5-1|TRBJ1-4
TGCGCCAGCAGGACCGGGGTAACTAATGAAAAACTGTTTTTT
CASRTGVTNEKLFF
>TRBD1|.|TRBV5-1|TRBJ1-3
TGCGCCAGCAGCTCGGACAGGAAAAGCTCTGGAAACACCATATATTTT
CASSSDRKSSGNTIYF
>.|.|TRBV5-1|TRBJ2-1
TGCGCCAGCAGCTTGAAGAATCAGGAGAGGACCTACAATGAGCAGTTCTTC
CASSLKNQERTYNEQFF